This T cell receptor beta chain was captured by sequencing in a study of T-cell memory formation after mild COVID-19 (dated by TCRdb to the early 2020s). About the study as a whole: TCR sequence clusters from the two donors were found to be largely donor specific. Two young, previously healthy adult volunteers, one female and one male, were included in the cohort. Longitudinal TCRalpha and TCRbeta repertoire sequencing tracked T-cell clones expanding and contracting after mild COVID-19 in a couple of donors. What the work shows at the level of the full study, not this receptor alone: The study included only two mild cases, and larger cohorts that include severe cases with pre-infection samples were judged to be necessary. Contracting CD4+ clones appeared mostly in the CM and EM memory subsets, whereas CD8+ clones were enriched in EMRA. Some responding clones were detected in pre-infection memory, which suggested that pre-existing cross-reactive memory T cells had joined the SARS-CoV-2 response. From day 15 to 85, contracting clones showed balanced CD4/CD8 phenotypes, whereas a second wave of clones that expanded from day 15 to 37 leaned towards CD4+. Whether the second-wave clones peaking on day 37 were SARS-CoV-2 specific was not confirmed.

Reading the germline V gene gives CDR1 SGDLS and CDR2 YYNGEE. Trimming at the junction amounts to 4 bases on V and 5 bases on J, and the germline ends lie 10 bases apart. The CDR3 numbers 14 residues from cysteine through phenylalanine. Of all the DNA, just the CDR3 is kept, 42 bases in frame from base 1. Ficoll-Paque density gradient centrifugation was used to isolate PBMCs. The sequencer listed for this sample is Illumina NovaSeq 6000. Using 5'RACE with constant-segment primers, TCRalpha and TCRbeta cDNA libraries were constructed, with sample barcodes and unique molecular identifiers added in the process. Trizol reagent was used to extract RNA from every sample. Library amplification was performed in two PCR steps, and a second sample barcode and Illumina TruSeq adapters were introduced in the second step. The libraries were sequenced on an Illumina NovaSeq using 2 x 150 bp paired-end reads. In the original analysis: Reads were demultiplexed and collapsed into UMI-guided consensus sequences with migec v1.2.7. Using mixcr v2.1.11, UMI consensuses were aligned to TRA and TRB V and J templates and then assembled into clonotypes. A clonotype was counted as expanded or contracted only if both edgeR and NoisET called the change significant, with noise models trained on biological replicates. edgeR calls used a false discovery rate-adjusted p below 0.01 and a log2 fold-change threshold of 1. As an exploratory analysis of dynamics, max-normalized trajectories of the 1000 most abundant clonotypes were examined with PCA combined with hierarchical clustering. Separately sequenced CD4+ and CD8+ repertoires were used to assign the CD4 or CD8 phenotype of responding clones. TCRdb's own reprocessing of the public reads used fastp at Q25 and MiXCR and kept productive beta chains. Every distinct CDR3 protein forms one entry, paired with its most common genes and DNA. TCRdb, not the authors, supplied the V and J calls. A total of some 40,000 distinct CDR3 sequences appear in this sample, around 6.1% of them only once. The ten largest clones take up 0.65% to 0.9% of the sample.

This clonotype was detected a few times. It lacks a known antigen. No much larger clonotype is one base removed from it; base qualities were not supplied. This sequence uses TRBV9 and TRBJ1-6; no confident D gene assignment can be made. Sequenced material: PBMCs or a T cell subset sorted from them (not recorded which). This clonotype was sampled from an adult who had mild COVID-19 (a few samples of this study predate the infection). The sample titles of this study are shuffled in the database, so cell type and time point are left out. The CDR3 region reads CASSPQIDNSPLHF. The sequenced DNA is TGTGCCAGCAGCCCCCAGATAGATAATTCACCCCTCCACTTT.